These T cell receptor beta chains were read from a single sample in a study of blood T cell repertoires in COVID-19. Sequencing was performed with immunoSEQ multiplex PCR; in TCRdb, only in-frame clones are kept and a portion is missing. The table has about 140,000 clones, 70% to 85% seen once. Sequenced sample: peripheral blood. Receptors were obtained from a human donor in a cohort sampled during active COVID-19. Both conserved end residues are part of each CDR3. D genes are given only for firm matches. Rows may omit the clone size; those that give it use once, few, many or a size class.

CDR3aa	CDR3nt	abundance	v_gene	d_gene	j_gene
CASSPLQVSYNEQFF	TGCGCCAGCAGCCCATTACAGGTCTCCTACAATGAGCAGTTCTTC	-	TRBV5-1	-	TRBJ2-1
CASSLMGLAGWDTQYF	TGTGCCAGCAGCTTAATGGGACTAGCGGGGTGGGATACGCAGTATTTT	few	TRBV7-2	TRBD2	TRBJ2-3
CASSPDRGSYEQYF	TGTGCCAGCAGCCCGGACAGGGGGTCCTACGAGCAGTACTTC	-	TRBV6-5	TRBD1	TRBJ2-7
CASSVGGRNPGNTIYF	TGTGCCAGCAGCGTAGGAGGTCGGAATCCTGGAAACACCATATATTTT	-	TRBV9	-	TRBJ1-3
CSVELASGDTQYF	TGCAGCGTTGAATTGGCTAGCGGAGATACGCAGTATTTT	once	TRBV29-1	TRBD2	TRBJ2-3
CASGLVLSGGAYEQFF	TGTGCTAGTGGTTTGGTACTTAGCGGGGGGGCGTATGAGCAGTTCTTC	-	TRBV12-5	TRBD2	TRBJ2-1
CASSPRNQGQETQYF	TGTGCCAGCTCACCACGAAATCAGGGCCAAGAGACCCAGTACTTC	-	TRBV18	-	TRBJ2-5
CASSRLSPGTGAYQPQHF	TGTGCCAGCAGCCGATTATCGCCCGGGACAGGGGCCTATCAGCCCCAGCATTTT	-	TRBV5-6	TRBD1	TRBJ1-5
CATSRDPRVGQGEETQYF	TGTGCCACCAGCAGAGATCCGAGGGTTGGACAGGGGGAAGAGACCCAGTACTTC	-	TRBV15	TRBD1	TRBJ2-5
CASSLARRDTQYF	TGCGCCAGCAGCTTGGCTAGAAGAGATACGCAGTATTTT	-	TRBV5-1	-	TRBJ2-3
CASSLARGRGLLNEQFF	TGCGCCAGCAGTCTGGCCCGTGGCAGGGGGCTGTTAAATGAGCAGTTCTTC	-	TRBV23-1	TRBD1	TRBJ2-1
CASRITGRNYGYTF	TGTGCCAGCAGGATTACAGGAAGAAACTATGGCTACACCTTC	-	TRBV5-6	-	TRBJ1-2
CASSNQGRGTQYF	TGTGCCAGCAGCAATCAGGGGAGAGGTACGCAGTATTTT	-	TRBV2	-	TRBJ2-3
CASTFLRSMGANVLTF	TGTGCCAGCACCTTTTTACGGTCAATGGGGGCCAACGTCCTGACTTTC	-	TRBV2	-	TRBJ2-6
CASSQGGLGDTQYF	TGCGCCAGCAGCCAGGGGGGATTAGGAGATACGCAGTATTTT	-	TRBV4-3	-	TRBJ2-3
CASSYGSRDSYSNQPQHF	TGTGCCAGCAGTTACGGAAGCCGGGACAGTTATAGCAATCAGCCCCAGCATTTT	-	TRBV6-2/TRBV6-3	TRBD1	TRBJ1-5
CASLQDGTYEQYF	TGTGCCAGTCTACAAGACGGGACCTACGAGCAGTACTTC	-	TRBV2	-	TRBJ2-7
CASSVAGQIEKLFF	TGTGCCAGCAGCGTAGCGGGACAAATCGAAAAACTGTTTTTT	-	TRBV11-2	-	TRBJ1-4
CASSQYSVTYNEQFF	TGTGCCAGCAGCCAGTATAGCGTTACCTACAATGAGCAGTTCTTC	-	TRBV3-1/TRBV3-2	-	TRBJ2-1
CASSRDRAEAFF	TGTGCCAGCAGTCGGGACAGGGCGGAGGCTTTCTTT	-	TRBV12-3/TRBV12-4	TRBD1	TRBJ1-1
CASSPSYSSSYNEQFF	TGTGCCAGCTCACCAAGCTACAGCAGCTCCTACAATGAGCAGTTCTTC	once	TRBV18	-	TRBJ2-1
CSASRLTTALF	TGCAGTGCTAGCAGGCTAACGACCGCTCTCTTC	once	TRBV20-1	-	TRBJ2-7
CASSLARTGLAEAFF	TGCGCCAGCAGCTTGGCCAGGACAGGGTTAGCTGAAGCTTTCTTT	-	TRBV5-1	TRBD1	TRBJ1-1
CASSYRDYEQYF	TGTGCCAGCAGTTACAGGGACTACGAGCAGTACTTC	-	TRBV2	-	TRBJ2-7
CASSQVGTRVAFF	TGTGCCAGCAGCCAGGTCGGTACTAGAGTAGCTTTCTTT	-	TRBV7-9	-	TRBJ1-1
CASSQAPGVNYGYTF	TGTGCCAGCAGCCAAGCCCCAGGGGTTAACTATGGCTACACCTTC	-	TRBV3-1/TRBV3-2	-	TRBJ1-2
CATSDPPGQGSWTQYF	TGTGCCACCAGTGATCCCCCGGGACAGGGGAGCTGGACGCAGTATTTT	-	TRBV24-1	TRBD1	TRBJ2-3
CASGRTGNGEQYF	TGTGCCAGCGGACGGACAGGGAACGGCGAGCAGTACTTC	-	TRBV7-2	TRBD1	TRBJ2-7
CASSSGTGAPQHF	TGTGCCAGCAGCTCAGGGACAGGCGCGCCCCAGCATTTT	-	TRBV7-9	TRBD1	TRBJ1-5
CATSDGGTDQETQYF	TGTGCCACCAGTGACGGAGGGACAGACCAAGAGACCCAGTACTTC	-	TRBV24-1	-	TRBJ2-5
CASSPQGPYGYTF	TGTGCCAGCAGTCCCCAGGGTCCCTATGGCTACACCTTC	-	TRBV11-2	-	TRBJ1-2
CASSQLAGVYNEQFF	TGTGCCAGCTCGCAGCTAGCGGGGGTATACAATGAGCAGTTCTTC	-	TRBV18	TRBD2	TRBJ2-1
CASSPPLFGELFF	TGTGCCAGCAGTCCCCCCTTATTTGGGGAGCTGTTTTTT	few	TRBV12-3/TRBV12-4	-	TRBJ2-2
CASSQGHQNTEAFF	TGCGCCAGCAGCCAAGGACATCAGAACACTGAAGCTTTCTTT	once	TRBV4-3	-	TRBJ1-1
CASSQVPNSPLHF	TGTGCCAGTAGTCAGGTACCTAATTCACCCCTCCACTTT	once	TRBV19	-	TRBJ1-6
CASSSSTSGGFEQFF	TGTGCCAGCAGCTCTTCTACTAGCGGGGGGTTTGAGCAGTTCTTC	-	TRBV7-9	TRBD2	TRBJ2-1
CASSPSPGYYGYTF	TGTGCCAGCAGCCCCTCTCCAGGGTACTATGGCTACACCTTC	-	TRBV7-2	-	TRBJ1-2
CASSLDGTGMYEQYF	TGTGCCAGCAGCTTAGACGGGACAGGCATGTACGAGCAGTACTTC	-	TRBV7-9	TRBD1	TRBJ2-7
CASSSKGTVDFFYNSPLHF	TGTGCCAGCAGCTCGAAAGGGACAGTTGACTTTTTCTATAATTCACCCCTCCACTTT	-	TRBV5-4	TRBD1	TRBJ1-6
CASSPEGAGGETQYF	TGTGCCAGCAGCCCCGAAGGCGCAGGGGGAGAGACCCAGTACTTC	-	TRBV7-2	TRBD1	TRBJ2-5
CASSIGLHSAETQYF	TGTGCCAGTAGTATTGGTCTGCACTCTGCCGAGACCCAGTACTTC	-	TRBV19	-	TRBJ2-5